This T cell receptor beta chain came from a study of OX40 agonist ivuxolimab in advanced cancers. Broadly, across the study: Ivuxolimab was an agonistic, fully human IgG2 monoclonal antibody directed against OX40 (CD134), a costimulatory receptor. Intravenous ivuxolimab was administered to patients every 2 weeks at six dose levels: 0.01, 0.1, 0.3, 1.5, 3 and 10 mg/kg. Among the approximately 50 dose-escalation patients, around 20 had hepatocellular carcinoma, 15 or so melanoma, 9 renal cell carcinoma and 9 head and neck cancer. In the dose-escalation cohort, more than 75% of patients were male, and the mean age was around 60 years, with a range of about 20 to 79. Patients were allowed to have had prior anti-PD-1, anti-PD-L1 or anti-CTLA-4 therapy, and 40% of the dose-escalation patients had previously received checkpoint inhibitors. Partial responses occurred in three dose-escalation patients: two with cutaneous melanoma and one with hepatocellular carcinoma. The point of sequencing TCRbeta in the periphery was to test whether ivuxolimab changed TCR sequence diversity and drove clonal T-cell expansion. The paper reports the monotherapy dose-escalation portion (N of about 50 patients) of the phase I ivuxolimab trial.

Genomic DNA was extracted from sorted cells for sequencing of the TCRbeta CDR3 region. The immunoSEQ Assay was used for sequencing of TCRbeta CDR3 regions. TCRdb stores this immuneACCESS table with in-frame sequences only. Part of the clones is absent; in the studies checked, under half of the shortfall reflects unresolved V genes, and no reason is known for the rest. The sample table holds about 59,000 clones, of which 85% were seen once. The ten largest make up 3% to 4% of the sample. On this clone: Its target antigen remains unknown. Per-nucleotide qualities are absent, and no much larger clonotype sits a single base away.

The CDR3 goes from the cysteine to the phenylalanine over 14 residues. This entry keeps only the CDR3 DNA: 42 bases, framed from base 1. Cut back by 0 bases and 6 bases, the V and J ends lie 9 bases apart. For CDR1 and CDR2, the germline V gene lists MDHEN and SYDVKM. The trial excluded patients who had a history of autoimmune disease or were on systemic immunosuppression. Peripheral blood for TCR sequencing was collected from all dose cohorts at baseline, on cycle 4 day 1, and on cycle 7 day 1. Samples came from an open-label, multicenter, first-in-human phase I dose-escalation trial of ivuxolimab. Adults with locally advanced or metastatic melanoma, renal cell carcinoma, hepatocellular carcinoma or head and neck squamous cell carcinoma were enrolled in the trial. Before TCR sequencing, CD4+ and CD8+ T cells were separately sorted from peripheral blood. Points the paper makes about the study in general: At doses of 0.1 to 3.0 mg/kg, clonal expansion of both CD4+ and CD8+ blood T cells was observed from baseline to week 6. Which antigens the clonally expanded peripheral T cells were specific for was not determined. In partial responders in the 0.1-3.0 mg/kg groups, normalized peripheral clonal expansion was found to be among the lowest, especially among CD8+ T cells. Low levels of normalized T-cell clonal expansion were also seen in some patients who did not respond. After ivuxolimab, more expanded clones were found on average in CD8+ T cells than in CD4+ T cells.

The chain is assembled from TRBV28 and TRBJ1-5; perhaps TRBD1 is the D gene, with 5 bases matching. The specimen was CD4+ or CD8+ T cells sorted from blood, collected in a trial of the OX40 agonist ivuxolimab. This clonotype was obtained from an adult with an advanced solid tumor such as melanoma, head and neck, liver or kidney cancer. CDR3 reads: CASSLWGEIQPQHF. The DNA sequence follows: TGTGCCAGCAGTTTATGGGGGGAGATTCAGCCCCAGCATTTT.